This T cell receptor beta chain was found in a study of blood T cells in healthy people across ages. Study observations and caveats: Because sorting was not performed, PBMCs prevented conclusive naive versus antigen-experienced comparison. Age showed a roughly linear inverse relationship with TCR beta diversity per million T cells.

The table lists this clonotype with a few counts. Antigen: not known. Germline V lookup: CDR1 MDHEN, CDR2 SYDVKM. This CDR3 spans 14 amino acids. V was pared by 6 bases and J by 1 base, with 1 base of the junction left unmatched. Through a sample-barcoded 5' primer and a J-beta primer mix, a second PCR was run for 7 to 11 cycles. TCRdb re-derived calls from the 5' RACE reads in MiXCR, one entry per CDR3 protein. Of about 1.5 million distinct CDR3 sequences in the sample, roughly 43% were seen once. The TCR sequence derives from a woman aged 18-29 years in good health. Input material: blood. The J gene is TRBJ1-5, the V gene TRBV28; 9 positions match TRBD1. This CDR3 reads CASSDRGSNQPQHF. The CDR3, as DNA: TGTGCCAGCAGCGACAGGGGGAGCAATCAGCCCCAGCATTTT.